This T cell receptor beta chain came from a study of T cells in Graves' hyperthyroidism and ophthalmopathy (dated by TCRdb to the late 2010s). Notes on the research overall: Peripheral blood samples were taken at initial diagnosis, before any treatment was given. TCR Vbeta CDR3 sequencing of some 140 peripheral blood samples (fewer than 45 ophthalmopathy, 75 to 80 hyperthyroidism and roughly 17 progressor patients) is reported in the paper. In addition, the study compared T-cell repertoires in thyroid tissue and in blood from roughly 6 Graves' hyperthyroidism patients. The roughly 90 discovery patients were divided at random into training and test sets in a 7:3 ratio. Following sampling, methimazole starting at 30 mg daily was given to hyperthyroidism patients, and high-dose intravenous methylprednisolone was given to ophthalmopathy patients. Whether ophthalmopathy could be predicted prospectively was tested in an independent validation cohort made up of 18 hyperthyroidism patients plus 17 patients who later progressed to ophthalmopathy. A discovery cohort of fewer than 110 patients, approximately 45 with Graves' ophthalmopathy and about 58 with stable Graves' hyperthyroidism, was used to find distinguishing TCR V-J signatures.

CDR1 is given as MGHDK and CDR2 as SYGVNS, both from the germline V gene. V is reduced by 6 bases and J by 5 bases, leaving a spacing of 13 bases between them. The CDR3 covers 13 residues, taking in both the cysteine and the phenylalanine. Just the 39-base CDR3 DNA is kept, in frame starting at base 1. Summary of the overall study and its limitations: Sample size was not statistically predetermined, and blinding of investigators to group allocation was not performed. In validation, progression to ophthalmopathy was predicted by the model with roughly 69% sensitivity and 72% to 85% specificity, a median of approximately 6.5 months before onset. Most expanded thyroid clonotypes (frequency above 0.001) were also detected in blood, suggesting blood repertoires may reflect thyroid immune responses. In cross-validation, a model built on a 13 V-J signature told ophthalmopathy apart from stable hyperthyroidism with approximately 90% sensitivity and about 81% specificity, and in testing the same model reached 80%/75%.

TCR beta CDR3 regions were amplified from RNA transcripts. The first round of RT-PCR for the TCR CDR3 was performed with the HTBI primer set and the Qiagen OneStep RT-PCR kit. Libraries were constructed in a second round of multiplex PCR, after which size selection and purification were performed. Sequencing of the libraries was done on an Illumina HiSeq2000 using paired-end 100 bp reads. The source study handled its data this way. SOAPnuke was used to process the raw data, throwing out any read that contained adapters or uncalled bases, had a mean Phred below 15, or lacked an exact constant-primer or identifier match. High-quality paired reads were merged using COPE v1.2.5, and each unique nucleotide sequence was defined as a clonotype. MiTCR v1.1 was used to align the clonotypes against IMGT TRBV, TRBD and TRBJ reference segments. The analysis was restricted to V-J combinations with a frequency above 0.0001, which together covered about 99% of the repertoires. The TCS score was defined as the ratio of F50 (clonal expansion) to E x V (chaos), calculated using BLOSUM62-based TCRdist between CDR3 peptides within each V-J. Welch's t-statistics and random forest reduced just over 500 V-J features to 13, which were used in a naive Bayes classifier (R e1071). The Morisita-Horn index was used to measure how similar the thyroid and blood repertoires were. Using fastp at Q25 and MiXCR, TCRdb reprocessed the public reads and kept productive beta chains. Records with the same CDR3 protein are collapsed into one entry carrying the most frequent genes and DNA. The V and J calls and clone size come from TCRdb's table, not from the authors' own analysis. For this sample the table gives about 610,000 distinct CDR3 sequences, of which under 15% were detected only once. The ten largest make up about 4.5% of the sample.

Many counts were recorded for this clonotype. The antigen it recognizes is unknown. No much larger clone is present one base from it, and per-base qualities are unavailable. Moderately to severely active disease, a Clinical Activity Score of at least 3, a NOSPECS grade of at least 4, and a duration under 3 months were present in ophthalmopathy patients. The study excluded patients with uncontrolled infections, other autoimmune diseases, pregnancy or lactation. Clinical symptoms, serum thyroxine and TRAb, thyroid ultrasound, and orbital computed tomography formed the basis for the diagnoses. PBMCs were isolated from roughly 10 ml of fresh peripheral blood by Ficoll-Paque density gradient centrifugation. Total RNA was extracted with Trizol reagent, and quality was checked on an Agilent 2100 Bioanalyzer.

The sample comprised blood. This TCR came from a middle-aged woman with Graves' ophthalmopathy. The rearrangement joined TRBV25-1 to TRBJ2-5, with the D gene possibly TRBD1 or TRBD2, each one fitting 5 bases. The sequenced DNA is TGTGCCAGCAGATGGGGGACCGAGGAGACCCAGTACTTC. Its protein reads: CASRWGTEETQYF.